The clone carrying this T cell receptor (beta chain) was seen a handful of times. Its antigen is as yet unknown. The lymph nodes were axillary draining lymph nodes from breast cancer patients. MiXCR, applied by TCRdb to the multiplex PCR reads, yields one record per CDR3 protein. The sample shows fewer than 250,000 distinct CDR3 sequences, about 30% of them seen only once. This entry comes from a study of breast tumors, draining lymph nodes, adjacent tissues. CDR3 length: 12 amino acids. J lost 6 bases, V lost 6 bases, and 4 bases had no gene match. Germline V gene data show CDR1 as SGHDT and CDR2 as YYEEEE. Findings and caveats of the study: Tumor repertoires ranked between lymph nodes and nontumor tissue in diversity, with V and J gene preferences. Most tumor T cells seemingly derive from lymph node, then expand in tumor. Tumor T cell lymph node origin was a supported hypothesis, not proven. Tumor and nontumor repertoires were significantly more similar in luminal-like than in basal-like breast cancer.

The source material was axillary lymph node tissue. The receptor's source is a female donor with breast cancer. Some clones in this sample may be carry-over from other donors' samples. The chain has TRBV5-6 and TRBJ1-1; 8 bases agree with TRBD1. Written as DNA, the CDR3 is TGTGCCAGCACGATGACAGGGGCTGAAGCTTTCTTT. Residues: CASTMTGAEAFF.